The next 22 T cell receptor beta chains were all read from a single sample in a study of CD8 T cells in Susac syndrome (dated by TCRdb to the late 2010s). Libraries were made using the immunoSEQ multiplex PCR assay. RNA was extracted using the RNeasy kit, and 0.5 to 1 microgram was reverse transcribed with random hexamers. TCRdb reprocessing: public reads trimmed at Q25 with fastp, clones called with MiXCR, in-frame beta chains kept. Each entry merges the rows of one CDR3 protein and shows their most common DNA and genes. The sample profile shows roughly 150,000 distinct CDR3 sequences; approximately 93% of them were found once. Together, the top ten hold 0.2% to 0.25% of the sample. Sequencing was carried out using CD8+ T cells from PBMCs. The receptors were gathered from a human donor with multiple sclerosis.

The gene calls are TRBV7-9 and TRBJ2-7; 8 nucleotides match TRBD1. This CDR3 has 12 amino acids. V shed 11 bases and J 2 bases; nucleotides not matched to a gene: 5. Germline assignment: CDR1 SEHNR and CDR2 FQNEAQ (reference sequence). The CDR3 region is CASLGQAYEQYF. For the CDR3, the DNA is TGTGCCTCCCTGGGACAGGCCTACGAGCAGTACTTC.

CDR3 DNA: TGTGCCTGGAGTGTAGGGGGTCAGGGTGGCTACACCTTC. Translated, it gives CAWSVGGQGGYTF. This chain joins TRBV30 and TRBJ1-2, with D perhaps matching TRBD1 (6 bases). Germline CDR1 reads GTSNPN; CDR2 reads SVGIG (reference sequence). CDR3 length: 13 amino acids. The V gene lost 0 bases and the J gene lost 7 bases, with 12 bases spanning the gap.

About this clonotype itself: One junction end does not reproduce the germline sequence, and a read error may be involved. CDR3 sequence: CASGLEPKGAQHF. The CDR3 coding sequence is TGTGCCAGCGGCTTAGAGCCAAAGGGGGCCCAGCATTTT. This chain joins TRBV7-9 and TRBJ1-5; D may be TRBD1 (6 bases). Per germline, CDR1 SEHNR and CDR2 FQNEAQ (reference sequence). This CDR3 spans 13 amino acids. The full variable domain, in which reference TRBV7-9 and TRBJ1-5 provide the parts outside the CDR3, is DTGVSQNPRHKITKRGQNVTFRCDPISEHNRLYWYRQTLGQGPEFLTYFQNEAQLEKSRLLSDRFSAERPKGSFSTLEIQRTEQGDSAMYLCASGLEPKGAQHFGDGTRLSIL.

This clonotype occurred once. The chain recombines TRBV25-1 with TRBJ2-7; D unclear. CDR3 length: 14 amino acids. The germline CDR1 and CDR2 sequences are MGHDK and SYGVNS. Trimming removed 2 bases at V and 2 bases at J, with 10 bases between. For the CDR3, the DNA is TGTGCCAGCAGTGAAACCGGGCCTACCTACGAGCAGTACTTC. Translating it yields CASSETGPTYEQYF.

The chain links TRBV9 to TRBJ2-7, with 7 nucleotides matching TRBD1. The CDR3 is made up of 15 amino acids. Trimming at V came to 2 bases and at J to 6 bases, leaving 11 bases not matched to a gene. Germline lookup yields CDR1 SGDLS and CDR2 YYNGEE. The CDR3 here is CASSVSGTGATEQYF. In DNA, the CDR3 is TGTGCCAGCAGCGTCTCCGGCACAGGGGCTACCGAGCAGTACTTC.

The chain has TRBV5-1 and TRBJ1-3; no reliable D call. Trimming took 1 base from V and 0 from J, leaving 8 bases between them. The CDR3 is 15 amino acids. From germline, CDR1 is SGHRS and CDR2 YFSETQ. Here the CDR3 DNA reads TGCGCCAGCAGCTTGACACATTACTCTGGAAACACCATATATTTT. Its protein is CASSLTHYSGNTIYF.

The rearrangement joins TRBV23-1 to TRBJ1-5; TRBD1 matches 8 bases. TRBV23-1 is reported as an ORF; its role is uncertain. Trimming took 2 bases from V and 8 from J; bases not matched to a gene: 14. The CDR3 is made up of 17 amino acids. The DNA for the CDR3 is TGCGCCAGCAGTCAAGACTTCCTGGACAGGGTAGCGGAGCCCCAGCATTTT. Its translation: CASSQDFLDRVAEPQHF.

The chain joins TRBV29-1 to TRBJ2-1, with D unclear. Germline CDR1 reads SQVTM; CDR2 reads ANQGSEA. Between the trimmed V and J ends, which lost 5 bases and 1 base, there was a span of 6 bases. There are 12 residues in the CDR3. The CDR3 bases are TGCAGCGTTAGGGATTCCTACAATGAGCAGTTCTTC. Translated: CSVRDSYNEQFF.

This chain links TRBV7-9 with TRBJ1-6; TRBD1 aligns across 9 bases. This CDR3 region has 17 residues. CDR1 is SEHNR, CDR2 FQNEAQ, per germline (reference sequence). Germline trimming cut 10 bases from V and 7 bases from J; bases unmatched to any gene: 17. CDR3 DNA sequence: TGTGCCACGGAGTCGGACAGGGGAGCACCGGTCAATTCACCCCTCCACTTT. Protein: CATESDRGAPVNSPLHF.

The chain recombines TRBV12-5 with TRBJ1-2, with 7 bases matching TRBD1. This CDR3 region has 16 residues. V dropped 1 base and J dropped 2; count of bases not matched to a gene: 7. CDR1 is LGHNT and CDR2 is FRNRAP in the germline V gene. Here the CDR3 reads CASGLGLGQRNYGYTF. The CDR3 coding sequence is TGTGCTAGTGGTTTGGGACTGGGACAGAGGAACTATGGCTACACCTTC. Combining the CDR3 with reference TRBV12-5 and TRBJ1-2 gives the whole variable domain DARVTQTPRHKVTEMGQEVTMRCQPILGHNTVFWYRQTMMQGLELLAYFRNRAPLDDSGMPKDRFSAEMPDATLATLKIQPSEPRDSAVYFCASGLGLGQRNYGYTFGSGTRLTVV.

The rearrangement uses TRBV6-2 or TRBV6-3 and TRBJ2-1; D may be TRBD1 (6 bases). Trimming stripped 3 bases from V and 12 bases from J, with 15 bases between. Germline lookup yields CDR1 MNHEY and CDR2 SVGEGT. CDR3 length: 13 residues. CDR3 residues: CASSYRQVPRQFF. The CDR3 nucleotides read TGTGCCAGCAGTTATCGACAGGTCCCTCGGCAGTTCTTC.

The rearrangement links TRBV7-2 to TRBJ2-7; D is ambiguous. Germline lookup yields CDR1 SGHTA and CDR2 FQGNSA. The CDR3 spans 13 residues. The V gene lost 6 bases and the J gene lost 0 bases, with 9 bases spanning the gap. The DNA for the CDR3 is TGTGCCAGCAGGGCTGTTAGCTCCTACGAGCAGTACTTC. Amino acid sequence: CASRAVSSYEQYF.

The chain is built from TRBV7-9 and TRBJ2-7; TRBD1 aligns across 12 bases. This CDR3 comprises 18 residues. Germline trimming cut 5 bases from V and 3 bases from J; bases unmatched to any gene: 14. From germline, CDR1 is SEHNR and CDR2 FQNEAQ (reference sequence). CDR3 sequence (DNA): TGTGCCAGCAGCGCCCGGGACAGGGGGCGCGGTCTGGACTACGAGCAGTACTTC. Translated: CASSARDRGRGLDYEQYF.

The V gene is TRBV11-1, the J gene TRBJ2-3; D is possibly TRBD1 or TRBD2 (5 bases each). The CDR3 runs to 16 residues. Germline values: CDR1 SGHAT, CDR2 FQDESV (reference sequence). Trimming removed 2 bases from V and 2 bases from J, with 14 bases in between. CDR3 bases: TGTGCCAGCAGCTTAAACTATGAGGGGCTCACAGATACGCAGTATTTT. This codes for CASSLNYEGLTDTQYF.

V is TRBV20-1 and J is TRBJ2-7, with D perhaps matching TRBD1 (6 bases). With 6 bases removed from V and 2 bases from J, the gap between germline ends came to 14 bases. The CDR3 spans 13 residues. Looked up from germline, CDR1 is DFQATT and CDR2 is SNEGSKA (reference sequence). In DNA form, the CDR3 reads TGCAGTGCCACTGGGGACACAGCCTACGAGCAGTACTTC. Protein: CSATGDTAYEQYF.

The gene calls are TRBV19 and TRBJ1-2, with 7 nucleotides matching TRBD1. This CDR3 spans 14 amino acids. In germline, CDR1 is LNHDA, CDR2 SQIVND (reference sequence). Trimming took 3 bases from V and 5 from J; bases not matched to a gene: 6. The CDR3 sequence is CASSIRDSPYGYTF. DNA of the CDR3: TGTGCCAGTAGTATCCGGGACAGCCCTTATGGCTACACCTTC.

This chain joins TRBV9 and TRBJ2-3, with 7 bases matching TRBD2. This CDR3 is built from 16 residues. V dropped 1 base and J dropped 2; count of bases not matched to a gene: 7. CDR1 and CDR2 from the germline V gene are SGDLS and YYNGEE. CDR3 loop: CASSVSGGKDTDTQYF. CDR3 DNA: TGTGCCAGCAGCGTATCGGGGGGAAAAGACACAGATACGCAGTATTTT.

The chain combines TRBV28 with TRBJ2-1, with 8 nucleotides matching TRBD1. The CDR3 is 15 amino acids. The V and J ends lost 2 bases and 8 bases, in that order; junction bases with no gene match: 8. Germline V gives CDR1 MDHEN, CDR2 SYDVKM. Here the CDR3 DNA reads TGTGCCAGCAGTTTAGGACAGGGCAGGAGGGATGAGCAGTTCTTC. Translated: CASSLGQGRRDEQFF.

J is TRBJ2-7 and V is TRBV27; 11 bases line up with TRBD1. CDR1 is MNHEY, CDR2 SMNVEV, per germline (reference sequence). The V and J ends lost 6 bases and 0 bases, in that order; junction bases with no gene match: 4. The CDR3 length is 15 residues. The CDR3: CASRTGQGGSYEQYF. DNA for the CDR3: TGTGCCAGCAGAACGGGACAGGGGGGCTCCTACGAGCAGTACTTC.

The rearrangement links TRBV6-6 to TRBJ1-6, with D hard to call. The CDR3 loop spans 15 amino acids. The V and J ends lost 2 bases and 0 bases respectively, with 5 bases between them. Germline-derived CDR1 and CDR2 are MNHNY and SVGAGI (reference sequence). This chain's CDR3 is CASSYGSSYNSPLHF. The CDR3 nucleotides are TGTGCCAGCAGTTACGGGAGCTCCTATAATTCACCCCTCCACTTT.

The chain carries TRBV5-1 and TRBJ2-7; tentatively, D is TRBD2 (6 bases). Germline values: CDR1 SGHRS, CDR2 YFSETQ. The length of the CDR3 is 14 residues. V gave up 0 bases and J gave up 4 bases, with 11 bases separating them. The CDR3 protein is CASSLGSGSYEQYF. CDR3 DNA: TGCGCCAGCAGCTTGGGAAGCGGGTCGTACGAGCAGTACTTC.

V usage is TRBV19 and J usage is TRBJ1-1; D uncertain. Trimming removed 2 bases at V and 0 bases at J, with 4 bases between. This CDR3 comprises 13 residues. Germline V gives CDR1 LNHDA, CDR2 SQIVND (reference sequence). Here the CDR3 reads CASSISLNTEAFF. The CDR3, as DNA: TGTGCCAGTAGTATATCTCTGAACACTGAAGCTTTCTTT.